The sequence of this TCR beta chain was determined in a study of T cells in Graves' hyperthyroidism and ophthalmopathy. V shed 2 bases and J shed 2 bases, with 10 bases lying between them. The length of the CDR3 is 14 residues. From germline, CDR1 is SNHLY and CDR2 FYNNEI. The source material, RNA transcripts, was used to amplify TCR beta CDR3 regions. HTBI primers drove first-round RT-PCR of the TCR CDR3. TCRdb processed the multiplex PCR reads anew with MiXCR; each CDR3 protein has one entry. The sample lists about 550,000 distinct CDR3 sequences, more than 20% occurring once. Aged 18 to 65, the patients had hyperthyroidism that was newly diagnosed and had lasted under 2 months. This clonotype was detected many times.

This rearrangement joins TRBV2 to TRBJ2-7; D is perhaps TRBD2 (5 bases). The source of this sequence is a man in his late teens or twenties with Graves' hyperthyroidism. The sample taken for sequencing was blood. In DNA, the CDR3 is TGTGCCAGCAGTGAATACCCGGGAACCTACGAGCAGTACTTC. Residues: CASSEYPGTYEQYF.